Given below is one T cell receptor beta chain in context. Its target antigen remains unknown. No qualities accompany the bases; no much larger clone lies one base away. The sample comes from a study of siplizumab effects on memory and regulatory T cells (dated 2019 in TCRdb). Notes on the research overall: The effect of the anti-CD2 antibody siplizumab on alloreactive T-cell subsets was examined in allogeneic mixed lymphocyte reactions constructed from human PBMCs.

Library preparation used the immunoSEQ multiplex PCR assay. Some 9.9 x 10^4 TCR templates per sample were assayed by the deep sequencing platform. Genomic DNA extracted from sorted T cells was the material used for TCRbeta CDR3 sequencing. The authors' analysis ran thus. The R programming language was used for clonal analysis of the TCRbeta CDR3 data. Unstimulated samples were compared with post-reaction CFSE-low samples to define alloreactive CD4+ and CD8+ clones. Regulatory or non-regulatory origin was assigned to alloreactive CD4+ clones by matching of sequences to sorted unstimulated Treg and non-Treg repertoires. TCRdb obtained this table from immuneACCESS and retained in-frame rearrangements with V and J assigned. These tables miss some clones; where compared with another copy, unresolved V genes account for less than half of the shortfall, and the remainder is unexplained. V, J and clone size reflect that table, while D and trimming were determined from the DNA. This sample comprises some 87,000 clones, 90% of them detected only once. The leading ten clones occupy 15% of the sample.

What the research found in general, with its limitations: About 80-96% of proliferating CD4+ or CD8+ clones could not be given a naive or memory phenotype. No functional confirmation was obtained for the suppressive function of proliferating Tregs from siplizumab cultures. Among mappable alloreactive CD4+ clones, an average Treg-derived fraction of around 71% was observed with siplizumab, compared with 25% to 30% in control reactions. Compared with memory T cells, unstimulated naive T cells appeared more diverse, and naive cells seemed to make a substantial contribution to the alloresponse. Sequences below about 10^-5 frequency were poorly captured, so only a minor fraction of alloreactive clones could be mapped to unstimulated subsets. The cumulative frequency of alloreactive sequences traceable to unstimulated CD4+ memory T cells was significantly reduced by siplizumab.

The CDR3 goes from the cysteine to the phenylalanine over 14 residues. Solely the CDR3 DNA is kept, with 42 bases framed from the first base. The germline V gene (reference sequence) yields SEHNR for CDR1 and FQNEAQ for CDR2. V is reduced by 3 bases and J by 0 bases, leaving a spacing of 7 bases between them. Sorted unstimulated T cells, along with proliferating T cells recovered from mixed lymphocyte reactions, underwent TCRbeta CDR3 sequencing. Fresh whole blood from about ten HLA-typed healthy donors served as the source for isolating PBMCs. The sequenced sample was CD4+ T cells sorted from blood. Rearrangement joined TRBV7-9 to TRBJ2-3, with a tentative D gene TRBD2 over 5 matching bases. The TCR comes from a human donor in good health. CDR3 region: CASSFGLSTDTQYF. The nucleotide sequence is TGTGCCAGCAGCTTTGGACTGAGCACAGATACGCAGTATTTT.